The 8 T cell receptor beta chains below were found in one sample sequenced in a study of response to subunit inactivated influenza vaccine. Using its own MiXCR run on the RT-PCR reads, TCRdb lists one record per CDR3 protein. The sample holds about 570,000 distinct CDR3 sequences; approximately 10% are singletons and the top ten take roughly a tenth. The sequences come from PBMCs from blood, collected on the day of vaccination. These receptors were taken from a man between 50 and 59 years old who received an inactivated influenza vaccine.

A few counts support this clonotype. One end of the junction is discordant with germline, which a read error may explain. V and J are TRBV20-1 and TRBJ2-3, with 11 bases identical to TRBD2. Germline lookup yields CDR1 DFQATT and CDR2 SNEGSKA (reference sequence). The CDR3 contains 16 residues. In DNA form, the CDR3 reads TGCTGTGCTAGAGATTGGACTAGCGGGCGCACAGATACGCAGTATTTT. It is translated as CCARDWTSGRTDTQYF.

V usage is TRBV7-2 and J usage is TRBJ2-7, with a weak D call TRBD1 (5 bases). With 5 bases removed from V and 3 bases from J, the gap between germline ends came to 14 bases. The CDR3 has 14 residues. The germline CDR1 and CDR2 sequences are SGHTA and FQGNSA. Here the CDR3 reads CASSADRAHYEQYF. For the CDR3, the DNA is TGTGCCAGCAGCGCTGACAGAGCCCACTACGAGCAGTACTTC. The whole variable domain, remainder taken from reference TRBV7-2 and TRBJ2-7, is GAGVSQSPSNKVTEKGKDVELRCDPISGHTALYWYRQSLGQGLEFLIYFQGNSAPDKSGLPSDRFSAERTGGSVSTLTIQRTQQEDSAVYLCASSADRAHYEQYFGPGTRLTVT.

This clonotype was picked up many times. V gene TRBV4-3 combines with J gene TRBJ1-4; D is undetermined. The germline V gene has CDR1 LGHNA and CDR2 YSLEER. This CDR3 is built from 17 residues. Trimming took 1 base from V and 4 from J, leaving 16 bases between them. CDR3 nucleotide sequence: TGCGCCAGCAGCCAAGCGATACCCCGACGGAATAATGAAAAACTGTTTTTT. Its translation: CASSQAIPRRNNEKLFF.

This clonotype has more than one count but fewer than ten. The rearrangement joins TRBV6-4 to TRBJ1-1; 10 nucleotides align to TRBD1. Germline values: CDR1 MRHNA, CDR2 SNTAGT. This CDR3 region has 14 residues. The V and J ends lost 6 bases and 6 bases, in that order; junction bases with no gene match: 7. The CDR3 region is CASSADRGVAEAFF. CDR3 DNA sequence: TGTGCCAGCAGCGCGGACAGGGGGGTCGCTGAAGCTTTCTTT.

In this sample, this clonotype turned up many times. The J gene is TRBJ1-2, the V gene TRBV9; 8 bases fit TRBD1. From germline, CDR1 is SGDLS and CDR2 YYNGEE. This CDR3 has 12 residues. The V and J ends lost 0 bases and 8 bases, in that order; junction bases with no gene match: 0. CDR3 DNA sequence: TGTGCCAGCAGCGTAGGGACAGGGGGCTACACCTTC. Protein: CASSVGTGGYTF.

This clonotype has only a few counts. V and J are TRBV4-3 and TRBJ2-3; D might be TRBD1 (6 bases). V gave up 2 bases and J gave up 3 bases, with 12 bases separating them. From germline, CDR1 is LGHNA and CDR2 YSLEER. The CDR3 has 15 residues. This chain's CDR3 is CASSQNRAPTDTQYF. The CDR3 DNA reads as TGCGCCAGCAGCCAAAACAGGGCCCCAACAGATACGCAGTATTTT.

This clonotype was counted only a few times. The chain carries TRBV5-1 and TRBJ2-3, with 7 bases fitting TRBD2. This CDR3 is built from 15 residues. Germline CDR1 and CDR2: SGHRS and YFSETQ. V gave up 3 bases and J gave up 3 bases; unmatched junction bases: 7. Written as DNA, the CDR3 is TGCGCCAGCAGCTCACTTGGCGGGAGTACAGATACGCAGTATTTT. Its translation is CASSSLGGSTDTQYF.

As concerns this clonotype: A junction end diverges from the germline sequence, so it may reflect a read error. The chain couples TRBV2 to TRBJ1-5; 8 positions match TRBD1. From germline, CDR1 is SNHLY and CDR2 FYNNEI. This CDR3 contains 15 residues. This CDR3 reads CASSLETGVNQLQHF. CDR3 nucleotide sequence: TGTGCCAGCAGTCTCGAGACAGGGGTCAATCAGCTCCAGCATTTT. The whole variable domain, remainder taken from reference TRBV2 and TRBJ1-5, is EPEVTQTPSHQVTQMGQEVILRCVPISNHLYFYWYRQILGQKVEFLVSFYNNEISEKSEIFDDQFSVERPDGSNFTLKIRSTKLEDSAMYFCASSLETGVNQLQHFGDGTRLSIL.